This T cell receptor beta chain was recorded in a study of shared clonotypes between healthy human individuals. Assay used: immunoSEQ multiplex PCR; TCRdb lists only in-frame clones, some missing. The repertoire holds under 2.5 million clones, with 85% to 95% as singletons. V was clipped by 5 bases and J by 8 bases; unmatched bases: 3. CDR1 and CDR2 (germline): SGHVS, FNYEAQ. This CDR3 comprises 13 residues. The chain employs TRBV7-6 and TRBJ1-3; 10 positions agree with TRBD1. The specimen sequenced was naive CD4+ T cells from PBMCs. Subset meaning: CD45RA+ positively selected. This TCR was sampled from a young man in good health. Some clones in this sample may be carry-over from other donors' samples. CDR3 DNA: TGTGCCAGCAGCCGGGACAGGGGTGACACCATATATTTT. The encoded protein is CASSRDRGDTIYF.